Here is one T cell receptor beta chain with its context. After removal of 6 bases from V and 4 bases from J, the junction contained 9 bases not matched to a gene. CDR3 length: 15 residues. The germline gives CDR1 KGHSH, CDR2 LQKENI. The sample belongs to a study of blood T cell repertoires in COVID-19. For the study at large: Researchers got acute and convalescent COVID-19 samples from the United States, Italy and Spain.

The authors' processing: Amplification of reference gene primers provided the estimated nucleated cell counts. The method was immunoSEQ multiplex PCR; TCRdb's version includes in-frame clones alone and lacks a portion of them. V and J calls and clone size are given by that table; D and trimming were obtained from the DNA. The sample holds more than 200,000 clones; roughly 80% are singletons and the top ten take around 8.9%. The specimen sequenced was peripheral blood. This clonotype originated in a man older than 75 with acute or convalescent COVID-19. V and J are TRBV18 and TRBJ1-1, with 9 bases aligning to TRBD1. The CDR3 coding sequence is TGTGCCAGCTCCCCCAGACAGGGGGAGGGCACTGAAGCTTTCTTT. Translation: CASSPRQGEGTEAFF.